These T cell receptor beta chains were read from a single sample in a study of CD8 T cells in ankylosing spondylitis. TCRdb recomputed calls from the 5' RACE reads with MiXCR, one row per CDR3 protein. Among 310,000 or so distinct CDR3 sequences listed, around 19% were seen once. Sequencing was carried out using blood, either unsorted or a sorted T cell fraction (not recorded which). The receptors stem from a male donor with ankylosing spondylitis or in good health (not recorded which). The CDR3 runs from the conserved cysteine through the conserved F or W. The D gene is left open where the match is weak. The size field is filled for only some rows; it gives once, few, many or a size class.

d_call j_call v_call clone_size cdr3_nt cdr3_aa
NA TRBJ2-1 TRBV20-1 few TGCAGTGCTAGACCAAGTGGCGGAGGGTCCTACAATGAGCAGTTCTTC CSARPSGGGSYNEQFF
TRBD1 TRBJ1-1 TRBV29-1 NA TGCAGCGTCGACAGGGGTCAGGGCACTGAAGCTTTCTTT CSVDRGQGTEAFF
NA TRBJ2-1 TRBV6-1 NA TGTGCCAGCAGTGAAGCGGCGCGGCTTTTTTATGAGCAGTTCTTC CASSEAARLFYEQFF
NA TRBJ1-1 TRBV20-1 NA TGCAGTGCCGAACGAGGCACTGAAGCTTTCTTT CSAERGTEAFF
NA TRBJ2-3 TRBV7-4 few TGTGCCAGAAACCTGGGAGATACGCAGTATTTT CARNLGDTQYF
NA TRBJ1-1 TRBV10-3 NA TGTGCCATCAGCGGCGAGGCAGACACTGAAGCTTTCTTT CAISGEADTEAFF
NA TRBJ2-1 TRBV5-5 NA TGTGCCAGCAGCTCGTGGGGGTCCCGCGATGAGCAGTTCTTC CASSSWGSRDEQFF
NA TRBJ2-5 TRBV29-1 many TGCAGCGTTGCCCACGGGGGAGAGACCCAGTACTTC CSVAHGGETQYF
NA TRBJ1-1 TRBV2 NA TGTGCCACCGGCCGGGACCAGAACACTGAAGCTTTCTTT CATGRDQNTEAFF
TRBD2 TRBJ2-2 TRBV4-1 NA TGCGCCAGCATAAAGCGGGAGGGGTCCGGGGAGCTGTTTTTT CASIKREGSGELFF
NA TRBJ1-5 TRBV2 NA TGTGCCGAAGGCGGGGTTGGGGATCAGCCCCAGCATTTT CAEGGVGDQPQHF
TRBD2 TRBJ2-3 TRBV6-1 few TGTGCCAGCAGTGAAGCAGGTCGGGAGGCAGATACGCAGTATTTT CASSEAGREADTQYF
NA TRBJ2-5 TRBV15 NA TGTGCCACCAGCAGAGATCGCGCAGGGAAGGAGACCCAGTACTTC CATSRDRAGKETQYF
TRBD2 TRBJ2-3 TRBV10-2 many TGCGCCAGCAAAACTAGCGGGGGTGCGGATACGCAGTATTTT CASKTSGGADTQYF
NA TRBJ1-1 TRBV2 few TGTGCCAGCCACAGGGAAGCAGGGCGAACTGAAGCTTTCTTT CASHREAGRTEAFF
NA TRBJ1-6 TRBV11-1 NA TGTGCCAGCAGCCTCCGGACCGGTTACGATTCACCCCTCCACTTT CASSLRTGYDSPLHF
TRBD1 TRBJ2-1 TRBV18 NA TGTGCCAGCTCACTTCGACAGGGCTCGGTCAATGAGCAGTTCTTC CASSLRQGSVNEQFF
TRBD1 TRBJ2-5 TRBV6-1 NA TGTGCCACCAACAGGGGACACCAAGAGACCCAGTACTTC CATNRGHQETQYF
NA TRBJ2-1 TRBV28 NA TGTGCCAGCAACCCTCTCCCGGGGGATGAGCAGTTCTTC CASNPLPGDEQFF
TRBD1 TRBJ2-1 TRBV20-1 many TGCAGTGCTAGGGCCCCGGGACAGTCATTCAATGAGCAGTTCTTC CSARAPGQSFNEQFF
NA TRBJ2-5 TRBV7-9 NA TGTGCCAGCAGCTTACCCGACAGATTCCAAGAGACCCAGTACTTC CASSLPDRFQETQYF
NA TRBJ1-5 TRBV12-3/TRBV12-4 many TGTGCCAGCAGATTCGGACAGCCCAATCAGCCCCAGCATTTT CASRFGQPNQPQHF
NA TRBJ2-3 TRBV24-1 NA TGTGCCACCAGAACTTCTAGAATTCTTGCTGATACGCAGTATTTT CATRTSRILADTQYF
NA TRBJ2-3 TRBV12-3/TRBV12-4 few TGTGCCAGCAGTCGCGCCAGGACGCCTTCCACAGATACGCAGTATTTT CASSRARTPSTDTQYF
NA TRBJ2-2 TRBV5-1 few TGCGCCAGCAGCTTGGCCGGCACCACCGGGGAGCTGTTTTTT CASSLAGTTGELFF
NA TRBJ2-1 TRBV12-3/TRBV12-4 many TGTGCCAGCAGTTTCGCTAGTGAGCAGTTCTTC CASSFASEQFF
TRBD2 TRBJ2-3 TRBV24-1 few TGTGCCACCGGCTCAGCGGGAGCAGATACGCAGTATTTT CATGSAGADTQYF
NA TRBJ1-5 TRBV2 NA TGTGCCAGCACTGCGGCAGGGGTGAATCAGCCCCAGCATTTT CASTAAGVNQPQHF
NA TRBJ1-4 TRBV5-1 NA TGCGCCAGCACTGCAACTAATGAAAAACTGTTTTTT CASTATNEKLFF
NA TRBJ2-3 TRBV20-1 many TGCAGACCCATGAGCGCCGCGAAGGCAGATACGCAGTATTTT CRPMSAAKADTQYF
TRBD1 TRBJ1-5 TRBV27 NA TGTGCCAGCAGTTTATTTGGGACAGGGGGCGGCAATCAGCCCCAGCATTTT CASSLFGTGGGNQPQHF
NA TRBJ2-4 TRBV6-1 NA TGTGCCAGCAGGGGTGGGCGAGCCGGGGCCAAAAACATTCAGTACTTC CASRGGRAGAKNIQYF